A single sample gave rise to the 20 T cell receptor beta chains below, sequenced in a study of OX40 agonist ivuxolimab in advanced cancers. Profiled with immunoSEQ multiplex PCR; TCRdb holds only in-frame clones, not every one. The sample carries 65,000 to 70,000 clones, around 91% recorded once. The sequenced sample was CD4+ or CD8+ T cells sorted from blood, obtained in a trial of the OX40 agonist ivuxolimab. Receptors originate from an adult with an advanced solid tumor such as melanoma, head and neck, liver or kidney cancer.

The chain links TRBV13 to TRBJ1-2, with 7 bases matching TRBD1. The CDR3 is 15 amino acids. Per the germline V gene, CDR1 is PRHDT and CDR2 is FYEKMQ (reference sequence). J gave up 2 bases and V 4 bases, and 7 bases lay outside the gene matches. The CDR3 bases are TGTGCCAGCAGCTCGGGACAGCGGTACAACTATGGCTACACCTTC. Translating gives CASSSGQRYNYGYTF.

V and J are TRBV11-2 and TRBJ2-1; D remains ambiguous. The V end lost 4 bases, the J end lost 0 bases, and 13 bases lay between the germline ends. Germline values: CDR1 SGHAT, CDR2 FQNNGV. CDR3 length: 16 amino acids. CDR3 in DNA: TGTGCCAGCAGCTCGTGGGGTGGCGGCTCCTACAATGAGCAGTTCTTC. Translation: CASSSWGGGSYNEQFF.

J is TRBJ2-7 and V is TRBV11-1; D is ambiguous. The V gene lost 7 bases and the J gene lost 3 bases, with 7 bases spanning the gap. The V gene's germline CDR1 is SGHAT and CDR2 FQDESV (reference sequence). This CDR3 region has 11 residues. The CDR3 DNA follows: TGTGCCAGCAAACACCACTACGAGCAGTACTTC. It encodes CASKHHYEQYF. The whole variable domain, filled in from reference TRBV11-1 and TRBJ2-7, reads EAEVAQSPRYKITEKSQAVAFWCDPISGHATLYWYRQILGQGPELLVQFQDESVVDDSQLPKDRFSAERLKGVDSTLKIQPAELGDSAMYLCASKHHYEQYFGPGTRLTVT.

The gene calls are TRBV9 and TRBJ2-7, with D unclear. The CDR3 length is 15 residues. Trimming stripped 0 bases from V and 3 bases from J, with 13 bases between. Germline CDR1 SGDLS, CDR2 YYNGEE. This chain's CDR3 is CASSVGGFSGYEQYF. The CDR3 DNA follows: TGTGCCAGCAGCGTAGGTGGGTTCTCTGGCTACGAGCAGTACTTC.

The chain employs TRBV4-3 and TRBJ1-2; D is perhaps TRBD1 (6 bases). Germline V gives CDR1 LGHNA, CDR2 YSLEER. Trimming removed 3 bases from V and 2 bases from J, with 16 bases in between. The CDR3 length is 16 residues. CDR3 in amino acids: CASSHGGTTGNYGYTF. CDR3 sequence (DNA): TGCGCCAGCAGCCACGGCGGGACAACAGGGAACTATGGCTACACCTTC.

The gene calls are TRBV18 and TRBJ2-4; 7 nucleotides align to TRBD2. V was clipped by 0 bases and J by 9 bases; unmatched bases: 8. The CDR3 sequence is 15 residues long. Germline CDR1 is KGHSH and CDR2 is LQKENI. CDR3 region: CASSPPESGEIIQYF. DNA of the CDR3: TGTGCCAGCTCACCACCGGAAAGCGGGGAAATCATTCAGTACTTC.

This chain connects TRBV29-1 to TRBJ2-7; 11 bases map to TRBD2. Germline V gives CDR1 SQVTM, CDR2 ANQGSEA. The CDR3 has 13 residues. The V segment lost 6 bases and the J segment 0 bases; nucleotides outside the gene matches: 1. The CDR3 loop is CSVLAGVSYEQYF. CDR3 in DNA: TGCAGCGTACTAGCGGGAGTCTCCTACGAGCAGTACTTC.

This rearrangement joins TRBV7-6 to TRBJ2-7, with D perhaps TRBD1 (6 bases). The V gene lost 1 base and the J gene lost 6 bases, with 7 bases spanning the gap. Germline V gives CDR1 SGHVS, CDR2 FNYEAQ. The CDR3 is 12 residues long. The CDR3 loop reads CASSLGGGEQYF. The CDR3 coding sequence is TGTGCCAGCAGCTTAGGAGGGGGCGAGCAGTACTTC.

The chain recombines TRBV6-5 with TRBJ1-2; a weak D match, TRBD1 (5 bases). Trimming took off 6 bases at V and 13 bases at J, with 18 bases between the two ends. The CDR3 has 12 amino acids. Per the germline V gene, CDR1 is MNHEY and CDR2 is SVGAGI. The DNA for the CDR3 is TGTGCCAGCAGCCCCAGGATCGGGGCCCGCACCTTC. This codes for CASSPRIGARTF.

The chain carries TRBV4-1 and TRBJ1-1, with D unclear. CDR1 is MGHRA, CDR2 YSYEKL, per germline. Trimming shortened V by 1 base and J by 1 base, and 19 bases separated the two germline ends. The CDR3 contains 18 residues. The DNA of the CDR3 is TGCGCCAGCAGCCAAGGTAATAGGGTCTCCTCGAAGAACACTGAAGCTTTCTTT. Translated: CASSQGNRVSSKNTEAFF.

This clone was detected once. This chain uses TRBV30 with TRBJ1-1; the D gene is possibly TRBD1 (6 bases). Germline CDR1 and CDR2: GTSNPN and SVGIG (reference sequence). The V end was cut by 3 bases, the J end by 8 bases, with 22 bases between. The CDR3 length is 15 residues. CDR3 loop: CAWSGSPGQIIEAFF. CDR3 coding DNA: TGTGCCTGGAGCGGATCTCCGGGACAAATTATAGAAGCTTTCTTT.

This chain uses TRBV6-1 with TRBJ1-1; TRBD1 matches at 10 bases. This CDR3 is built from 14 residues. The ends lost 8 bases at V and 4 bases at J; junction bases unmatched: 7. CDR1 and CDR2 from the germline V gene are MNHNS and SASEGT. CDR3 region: CASGWTGGSTEAFF. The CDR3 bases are TGTGCCAGCGGGTGGACAGGGGGTAGCACTGAAGCTTTCTTT.

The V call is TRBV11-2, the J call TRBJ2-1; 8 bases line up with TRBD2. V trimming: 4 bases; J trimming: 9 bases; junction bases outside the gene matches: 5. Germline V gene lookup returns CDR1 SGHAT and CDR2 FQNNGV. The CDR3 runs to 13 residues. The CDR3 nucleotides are TGTGCCAGCAGCTCGGGACTAGGTCCTGAGCAGTTCTTC. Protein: CASSSGLGPEQFF.

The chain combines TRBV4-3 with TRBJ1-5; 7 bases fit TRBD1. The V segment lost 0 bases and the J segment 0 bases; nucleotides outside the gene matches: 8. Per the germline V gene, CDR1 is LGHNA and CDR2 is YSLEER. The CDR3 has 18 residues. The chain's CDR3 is CASSQDRTGQYSNQPQHF. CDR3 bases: TGCGCCAGCAGCCAAGATCGAACGGGACAGTATAGCAATCAGCCCCAGCATTTT.

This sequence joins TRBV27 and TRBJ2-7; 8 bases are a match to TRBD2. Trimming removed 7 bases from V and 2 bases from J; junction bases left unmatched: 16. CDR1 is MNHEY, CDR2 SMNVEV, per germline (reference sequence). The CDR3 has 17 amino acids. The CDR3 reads CASTPRRGASTTYEQYF. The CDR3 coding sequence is TGTGCCAGCACTCCCAGGCGGGGGGCGAGTACCACCTACGAGCAGTACTTC.

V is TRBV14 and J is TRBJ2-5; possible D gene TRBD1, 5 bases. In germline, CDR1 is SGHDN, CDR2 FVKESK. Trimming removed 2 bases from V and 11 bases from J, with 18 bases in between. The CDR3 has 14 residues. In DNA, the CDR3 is TGTGCCAGCAGCCAAACCCAGACAGCTCCTAAGCAGTACTTC. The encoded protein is CASSQTQTAPKQYF.

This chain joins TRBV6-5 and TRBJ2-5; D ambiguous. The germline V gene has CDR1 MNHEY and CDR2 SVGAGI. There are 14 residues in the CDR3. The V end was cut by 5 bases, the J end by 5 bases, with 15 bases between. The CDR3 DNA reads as TGTGCCAGCAGTCAGTCGTTTTTGCAGGAGACCCAGTACTTC. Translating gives CASSQSFLQETQYF.

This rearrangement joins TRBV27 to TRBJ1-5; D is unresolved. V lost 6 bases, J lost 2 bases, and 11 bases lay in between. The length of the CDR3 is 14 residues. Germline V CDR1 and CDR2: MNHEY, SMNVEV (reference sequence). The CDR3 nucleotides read TGTGCCAGCAGATTCCTGGGTGGCAATCAGCCCCAGCATTTT. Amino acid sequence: CASRFLGGNQPQHF.

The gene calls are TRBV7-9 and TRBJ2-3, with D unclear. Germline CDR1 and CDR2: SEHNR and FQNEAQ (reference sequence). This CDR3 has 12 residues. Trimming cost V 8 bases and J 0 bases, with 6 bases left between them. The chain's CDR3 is CASQWSTDTQYF. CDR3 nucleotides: TGTGCCAGCCAATGGAGCACAGATACGCAGTATTTT.

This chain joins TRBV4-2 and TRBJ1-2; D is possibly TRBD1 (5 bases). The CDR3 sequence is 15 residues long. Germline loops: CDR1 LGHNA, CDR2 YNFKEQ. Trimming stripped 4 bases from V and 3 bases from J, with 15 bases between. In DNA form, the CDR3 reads TGTGCCAGCAGCCCGTTGACAACGGGGGACTATGGCTACACCTTC. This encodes CASSPLTTGDYGYTF.